The 27 T cell receptor beta chains reported below all come from one sample, sequenced in a study of cytomegalovirus exposure and HLA in healthy donors. The PCR ran on 60 Vbeta and 13 Jbeta primers. The method was immunoSEQ multiplex PCR; TCRdb's version includes in-frame clones alone and lacks a portion of them. The top ten hold more than 4% of the sample, which has 100,000 to 130,000 clones, 70% to 85% seen once. The sample comprised PBMCs. All receptors come from a male donor in good health and CMV-seronegative.

This clone turned up a few times. The chain joins TRBV5-1 to TRBJ1-3, with TRBD1 identical over 7 bases. The CDR3 sequence is 13 residues long. The germline V gene encodes CDR1 SGHRS and CDR2 YFSETQ. Germline trimming cut 0 bases from V and 13 bases from J; bases unmatched to any gene: 7. CDR3 nucleotides: TGCGCCAGCAGCTTGGATCTAGGGACAGCAATATATTTT. Encoded protein: CASSLDLGTAIYF. Drawing the rest from reference TRBV5-1 and TRBJ1-3, the complete variable domain is KAGVTQTPRYLIKTRGQQVTLSCSPISGHRSVSWYQQTPGQGLQFLFEYFSETQRNKGNFPGRFSGRQFSNSRSEMNVSTLELGDSALYLCASSLDLGTAIYFGEGSWLTVV.

This clone was detected once. This chain uses TRBV11-2 with TRBJ2-7, with TRBD1 identical over 7 bases. Looked up from germline, CDR1 is SGHAT and CDR2 is FQNNGV. Germline trimming cut 3 bases from V and 0 bases from J; bases unmatched to any gene: 5. CDR3 length: 15 amino acids. The CDR3 loop is CASSFGQVSSYEQYF. In nucleotides, the CDR3 is TGTGCCAGCAGCTTTGGACAGGTGAGCTCCTACGAGCAGTACTTC.

This chain uses TRBV7-7 with TRBJ2-3; 8 nucleotides line up with TRBD2. Germline CDR1 SSHAT, CDR2 FNYEAQ (reference sequence). Germline trimming cut 1 base from V and 0 bases from J; bases unmatched to any gene: 3. The CDR3 loop spans 16 amino acids. In DNA form, the CDR3 reads TGTGCCAGCAGCTTAGGACTAGCGCTAAGCACAGATACGCAGTATTTT. Translation gives CASSLGLALSTDTQYF.

In DNA form, the CDR3 reads TGTGCCAGCAGCGGCGGACAGGGGATAGAAGAGACCCAGTACTTC. Its translation is CASSGGQGIEETQYF. V gene TRBV9 combines with J gene TRBJ2-5; 9 positions match TRBD1. The CDR3 runs 15 residues. J lost 3 bases, V lost 3 bases, and 6 bases had no gene match. The V gene's germline CDR1 is SGDLS and CDR2 YYNGEE.

This clone was seen a handful of times. The rearrangement joins TRBV6-5 to TRBJ1-4, with 8 bases aligning to TRBD1. The germline V gene encodes CDR1 MNHEY and CDR2 SVGAGI. The CDR3 sequence is 14 residues long. Losses at the gene ends were 4 bases for V and 10 bases for J; bases not matched to a gene: 8. CDR3 nucleotide sequence: TGTGCCAGCAGTTCGAGAGACAGGGGCGGAAAACTGTTTTTT. Its protein product is CASSSRDRGGKLFF.

The chain joins TRBV2 to TRBJ2-5, with 10 bases aligning to TRBD2. Near its end, the DNA agrees better with TRBJ2-7, so the J call may be wrong. The CDR3 runs to 17 residues. Germline loops: CDR1 SNHLY, CDR2 FYNNEI. The CDR3 loop is CASTSRLAGGQIYEQYF. CDR3 sequence (DNA): TGTGCCAGCACTTCGCGACTAGCGGGCGGACAGATCTACGAGCAGTACTTC.

This chain uses TRBV9 with TRBJ1-3, with 8 nucleotides matching TRBD1. With V trimmed by 0 bases and J by 3 bases, 5 bases remained unmatched. Germline V gives CDR1 SGDLS, CDR2 YYNGEE. This CDR3 has 16 amino acids. DNA of the CDR3: TGTGCCAGCAGCGTAGGAGGACAGGGAGGTGGAAACACCATATATTTT. This encodes CASSVGGQGGGNTIYF.

The chain is built from TRBV25-1 and TRBJ2-1; possibly TRBD2 for D (6 bases). Trimming left V 6 bases short and J 7 bases short, with 13 bases between. The CDR3 runs 13 residues. Germline loops: CDR1 MGHDK, CDR2 SYGVNS. The CDR3 is CASSRLVYNEQFF. The CDR3 region has the DNA TGTGCCAGCAGCAGACTAGTGTATAATGAGCAGTTCTTC.

This chain uses TRBV5-1 with TRBJ2-5; 9 bases match TRBD2. CDR3 length: 18 amino acids. Germline V lookup: CDR1 SGHRS, CDR2 YFSETQ. The V segment lost 4 bases and the J segment 2 bases; nucleotides outside the gene matches: 15. The CDR3 region has the DNA TGCGCCAGCAGCCAAATCCCCCAGCGGGAGGCTTCTCAAGAGACCCAGTACTTC. Its translation is CASSQIPQREASQETQYF.

The V call is TRBV28, the J call TRBJ2-5; possible D gene TRBD2, 6 bases. CDR3 length: 17 amino acids. Trimming took off 5 bases at V and 1 base at J, with 20 bases between the two ends. Germline V CDR1 and CDR2: MDHEN, SYDVKM. CDR3 amino acids: CASSTDLGAGPQETQYF. The CDR3 DNA reads TGTGCCAGCAGTACCGACCTAGGAGCGGGCCCCCAAGAGACCCAGTACTTC.

The chain recombines TRBV5-6 with TRBJ1-6; TRBD1 matches at 8 bases. Germline loops: CDR1 SGHDT, CDR2 YYEEEE. Trimming cost V 0 bases and J 8 bases; bases outside gene matches: 1. The CDR3 contains 14 residues. The CDR3 bases are TGTGCCAGCAGCTTGGACAGGGGGTATTCACCCCTCCACTTT. It translates to CASSLDRGYSPLHF.

The V call is TRBV5-4, the J call TRBJ2-3; unclear D gene. V lost 4 bases and J 5 bases, leaving 8 bases between the germline ends. The germline gives CDR1 SGHNT, CDR2 YYREEE (reference sequence). This CDR3 is built from 12 residues. The CDR3 protein is CASSPRRDTQYF. The CDR3 nucleotides read TGTGCCAGCAGCCCGCGAAGAGATACGCAGTATTTT.

The chain combines TRBV27 with TRBJ2-3; possibly TRBD2 for D (6 bases). The ends were cut back, 3 bases at V and 0 bases at J, with 10 bases in the middle. There are 15 residues in the CDR3. Germline CDR1 is MNHEY and CDR2 is SMNVEV (reference sequence). CDR3 sequence reads: CASSFGGMSTDTQYF. The CDR3 coding sequence is TGTGCCAGCAGTTTTGGCGGGATGAGCACAGATACGCAGTATTTT.

This chain joins TRBV27 and TRBJ2-5; maybe TRBD1 (6 bases). Germline V gene data show CDR1 as MNHEY and CDR2 as SMNVEV (reference sequence). Deletions cut 6 bases from V and 5 bases from J, with 7 bases between. CDR3 length: 11 residues. CDR3 loop: CASRGAETQYF. The DNA for the CDR3 is TGTGCCAGCAGGGGGGCGGAGACCCAGTACTTC.

This chain joins TRBV5-1 and TRBJ2-2; D is unclear. Germline CDR1 SGHRS, CDR2 YFSETQ. V shed 2 bases and J shed 2 bases, with 10 bases lying between them. The CDR3 is 15 residues long. CDR3 protein: CASSFSVSNTGELFF. CDR3 nucleotide sequence: TGCGCCAGCAGCTTTTCGGTCTCTAACACCGGGGAGCTGTTTTTT.

J is TRBJ2-1 and V is TRBV5-1; D might be TRBD2 (5 bases). The V and J ends lost 2 bases and 8 bases respectively, with 11 bases between them. This CDR3 is 13 amino acids long. CDR1 and CDR2 (germline): SGHRS, YFSETQ. The CDR3 loop is CASSFSGYDEQFF. The CDR3 DNA follows: TGCGCCAGCAGCTTTTCGGGGTATGATGAGCAGTTCTTC.

The J gene is TRBJ2-7, the V gene TRBV5-1, with TRBD2 matching over 7 bases. The junction had 4 bases not matched to a gene; V was cut back by 1 base and J by 0 bases. In germline, CDR1 is SGHRS, CDR2 YFSETQ. The CDR3 covers 15 residues. CDR3 DNA: TGCGCCAGCAGCTTGCTGAGCGGGACCTCCTACGAGCAGTACTTC. The encoded protein is CASSLLSGTSYEQYF.

This clone was detected once. The genes are TRBV29-1 and TRBJ1-1; D is possibly TRBD1 (5 bases). The germline V and J ends were trimmed by 3 bases and 0 bases, with 8 bases remaining between them. From germline, CDR1 is SQVTM and CDR2 ANQGSEA. The CDR3 length is 13 residues. This CDR3 reads CSVDQGLNTEAFF. The CDR3, as DNA: TGCAGCGTTGATCAGGGATTGAACACTGAAGCTTTCTTT.

The chain recombines TRBV5-1 with TRBJ1-1; 7 bases are a match to TRBD1. Germline V gene lookup returns CDR1 SGHRS and CDR2 YFSETQ. Trimming at V came to 0 bases and at J to 6 bases, leaving 5 bases not matched to a gene. The CDR3 loop spans 14 amino acids. The CDR3 bases are TGCGCCAGCAGCTTGGAATCCGGGACAGCTGAAGCTTTCTTT. This sequence encodes CASSLESGTAEAFF.

The chain employs TRBV10-1 and TRBJ2-3, with TRBD2 identical over 7 bases. The germline V gene encodes CDR1 WNHNN and CDR2 SYGVQD (reference sequence). After removal of 3 bases from V and 0 bases from J, the junction contained 3 bases not matched to a gene. This CDR3 is 15 amino acids long. In DNA form, the CDR3 reads TGCGCCAGCAGTGAAATTAGCGGGAGCACAGATACGCAGTATTTT. Its translation is CASSEISGSTDTQYF.

This clone appeared a few times. The V gene is TRBV6-5, the J gene TRBJ2-5; 9 nucleotides match TRBD1. Unmatched junction bases numbered 7, after V lost 6 bases and J lost 5 bases. The germline CDR1 and CDR2 sequences are MNHEY and SVGAGI. The CDR3 totals 14 residues. The chain's CDR3 is CASRTGGVRETQYF. CDR3 coding DNA: TGTGCCAGCAGAACAGGGGGCGTCAGGGAGACCCAGTACTTC.

V and J are TRBV5-1 and TRBJ2-1, with TRBD2 matching 7 bases. With V trimmed by 1 base and J by 7 bases, 14 bases remained unmatched. In germline, CDR1 is SGHRS, CDR2 YFSETQ. This CDR3 has 17 amino acids. The CDR3 protein is CASSLTMGGAKGNEQFF. DNA of the CDR3: TGCGCCAGCAGCTTGACGATGGGAGGGGCGAAGGGTAATGAGCAGTTCTTC. The entire variable domain, with the rest obtained from reference TRBV5-1 and TRBJ2-1, is as follows: KAGVTQTPRYLIKTRGQQVTLSCSPISGHRSVSWYQQTPGQGLQFLFEYFSETQRNKGNFPGRFSGRQFSNSRSEMNVSTLELGDSALYLCASSLTMGGAKGNEQFFGPGTRLTVL.

The chain uses TRBV6-1 and TRBJ2-5; TRBD1 matches at 10 bases. Judging by the DNA end, TRBJ2-7 fits better; the J call may be wrong. Germline CDR1 and CDR2: MNHNS and SASEGT. The CDR3 spans 14 residues. The CDR3 region is CASSGQGATYEQYF. CDR3 DNA sequence: TGTGCCAGCAGTGGACAGGGGGCCACCTACGAGCAGTACTTC.

The chain couples TRBV6-1 to TRBJ1-1; 9 nucleotides align to TRBD1. This CDR3 has 14 amino acids. Germline CDR1 MNHNS, CDR2 SASEGT. Trimming removed 1 base from V and 4 bases from J; junction bases left unmatched: 1. CDR3 in DNA: TGTGCCAGCAGTGAAGTGACAGGGGGCACTGAAGCTTTCTTT. Residues: CASSEVTGGTEAFF.

V is TRBV10-1 and J is TRBJ2-1; 10 bases fit TRBD1. With 6 bases clipped from V and 7 bases from J, the junction kept 9 bases outside the gene matches. The germline V gene encodes CDR1 WNHNN and CDR2 SYGVQD (reference sequence). CDR3 length: 15 amino acids. The CDR3 here is CASSLRTGGKNEQFF. CDR3 nucleotides: TGCGCCAGCAGCCTCCGGACAGGGGGAAAGAATGAGCAGTTCTTC.

Here the CDR3 reads CASSWDRGGQPQHF. CDR3 nucleotides: TGTGCCAGCAGTTGGGACAGGGGTGGACAGCCCCAGCATTTT. The genes are TRBV6-5 and TRBJ1-5; 10 bases fit TRBD1. The CDR3 is made up of 14 amino acids. Germline CDR1 reads MNHEY; CDR2 reads SVGAGI. V was pared by 4 bases and J by 7 bases, with 4 bases of the junction left unmatched.

The chain couples TRBV18 to TRBJ2-1; D may be TRBD1 (6 bases). Germline V lookup: CDR1 KGHSH, CDR2 LQKENI. CDR3 length equals 15 residues. The germline V and J ends were trimmed by 1 base and 7 bases, with 14 bases remaining between them. The CDR3 protein is CASSPRAGVENEQFF. The CDR3 region has the DNA TGTGCCAGCTCACCACGGGCAGGGGTCGAGAATGAGCAGTTCTTC.